The TCR beta chain described here comes from a study of spatial heterogeneity in lung cancer. Whole-study findings and limits: Tumor mutation count correlated with how many alpha and beta TCRs expanded intratumorally.

CDR3 size: 16 residues. Germline V CDR1 and CDR2: SGHTA, FQGNSA. V was shortened by 1 base and J by 9 bases, with 19 bases between the two germline ends. A unique molecular identifier was attached to every TCR cDNA molecule. TCRdb used MiXCR to reprocess the 5' RACE reads, holding one entry per CDR3 protein. The table includes around 12,000 distinct CDR3 sequences, around 5% detected once. This clonotype was counted ten times or more. What it binds is not known. Time point described: sample taken at primary tumor resection. Donation came from about 72 patients with untreated early-stage non-small cell lung cancer.

Sequenced here: lung tumor tissue, sampled at surgery. The sequence was obtained from a male donor with early-stage non-small cell lung cancer. The chain combines TRBV7-2 with TRBJ1-3; D is undetermined. The CDR3 spells CASSLVFGNRQSTIYF. The CDR3 DNA sequence: TGTGCCAGCAGCTTAGTTTTCGGAAACCGACAAAGCACCATATATTTT. Drawing the rest from reference TRBV7-2 and TRBJ1-3, the complete variable domain is GAGVSQSPSNKVTEKGKDVELRCDPISGHTALYWYRQSLGQGLEFLIYFQGNSAPDKSGLPSDRFSAERTGGSVSTLTIQRTQQEDSAVYLCASSLVFGNRQSTIYFGEGSWLTVV.